The 7 T cell receptor beta chains below come from one sample, sequenced in a study of blood T cell repertoires in COVID-19 (dated by TCRdb to 2019 to 2021). Library generation was performed with the immunoSEQ multiplex PCR assay. What TCRdb holds here is the immuneACCESS table cut down to in-frame rearrangements. Part of the clones is not present; checked against another copy, under half of the missing clones reflect an unresolved V gene, and the others are unexplained. Here the sample has some 370,000 clones; around 83% occur a single time. The ten largest account for less than 6% of the sample. Sequencing was performed on PBMCs or T cells enriched from blood (not recorded which). These receptors were collected from a woman aged 50 to 65 who had recovered from COVID-19.

V usage is TRBV9 and J usage is TRBJ1-2; 10 bases align to TRBD1. The germline CDR1 and CDR2 sequences are SGDLS and YYNGEE. Trimming took 5 bases from V and 5 from J; bases not matched to a gene: 12. This CDR3 is 16 amino acids long. CDR3 in amino acids: CASRRDRGFVGYGYTF. As DNA, the CDR3 is TGTGCCAGCAGACGGGACAGGGGATTCGTTGGGTATGGCTACACCTTC.

This clone has a count of ten or more. The CDR3 DNA is TGCGCCAGCAGCTTGGGTTCAGCGGGGGTGATGGCGACTGAAGCTTTCTTT. Amino acids: CASSLGSAGVMATEAFF. This sequence joins TRBV5-1 and TRBJ1-1; TRBD1 might be the D (5 bases). Trimming cost V 0 bases and J 5 bases, with 20 bases left between them. There are 17 residues in the CDR3. The germline gives CDR1 SGHRS, CDR2 YFSETQ.

The chain has TRBV2 and TRBJ2-7, with D maybe TRBD2 (5 bases). V was pared by 4 bases and J by 2 bases, with 12 bases between. Per the germline V gene, CDR1 is SNHLY and CDR2 is FYNNEI. This CDR3 has 14 residues. CDR3 nucleotides: TGTGCCAGCAGTGCGGGGATGGGCACCTACGAGCAGTACTTC. This codes for CASSAGMGTYEQYF.

The chain uses TRBV6-5 and TRBJ2-5, with a weak D call TRBD1 (5 bases). The CDR3 runs to 15 residues. Germline values: CDR1 MNHEY, CDR2 SVGAGI. The ends were cut back, 6 bases at V and 1 base at J, with 15 bases in the middle. CDR3 sequence reads: CASSPIQGTQETQYF. The CDR3 DNA sequence: TGTGCCAGCAGCCCAATTCAGGGAACCCAAGAGACCCAGTACTTC.

This clone was recorded a few times. The V gene is TRBV10-3, the J gene TRBJ1-1; 8 bases map to TRBD1. The CDR3 is 17 amino acids. CDR1 is ENHRY and CDR2 is SYGVKD in the germline V gene. J was trimmed by 0 bases and V by 6 bases; bases with no gene match: 12. The CDR3 region is CAISPTGRGRVNTEAFF. Here the CDR3 DNA reads TGTGCCATCAGCCCGACGGGCAGGGGGCGTGTGAACACTGAAGCTTTCTTT.

The CDR3 sequence: CASSFGQTINYGYTF. The CDR3 DNA sequence: TGTGCCAGTAGTTTTGGCCAGACTATTAACTATGGCTACACCTTC. This rearrangement joins TRBV19 to TRBJ1-2; no reliable D call. The V and J ends lost 5 bases and 1 base respectively, with 14 bases between them. Germline lookup yields CDR1 LNHDA and CDR2 SQIVND (reference sequence). This CDR3 comprises 15 residues.

The rearrangement uses TRBV7-2 and TRBJ2-3; D is unresolved. The germline V gene encodes CDR1 SGHTA and CDR2 FQGNSA. V was shortened by 1 base and J by 0 bases, with 5 bases between the two germline ends. This CDR3 region has 14 residues. The CDR3 bases are TGTGCCAGCAGCTTAGTAGTTAGCACAGATACGCAGTATTTT. It yields the protein CASSLVVSTDTQYF.